This T cell receptor beta chain was identified in a study of CD4 T cells in relation to SARS-CoV-2 and coronaviruses. Study outcomes and limitations: Compared with monoreactive clones, crossreactive clones showed significantly weaker SARS-CoV-2 expansion.

The CDR3 extends over 16 amino acids. Looked up from germline, CDR1 is LGHDT and CDR2 is YNNKEL (reference sequence). Unmatched junction bases numbered 9, after V lost 2 bases and J lost 5 bases. Before the COVID-19 pandemic, during about 2010-2019, CD4+ T cells were taken from unexposed donors. The cells were cultured for about ten days before CD4+ T cells were isolated. Comments on this clone: The target antigen is unknown.

The method was immunoSEQ multiplex PCR; TCRdb's version includes in-frame clones alone and lacks a portion of them. The repertoire holds just under 30,000 clones, with about 78% as singletons. This chain connects TRBV3-1 (or the pseudogene TRBV3-2) to TRBJ2-5; 9 nucleotides match TRBD2. This receptor was identified in a human donor in good health. Specimen: CD4+ T cells from PBMCs, cultured in vitro. CDR3 in DNA: TGTGCCAGCAGCCAATTTATCGGCGGGGGGGATGAGACCCAGTACTTC. This gives the protein CASSQFIGGGDETQYF.